The 18 T cell receptor beta chains presented below share a single source sample, sequenced in a study of blood T cell repertoires in COVID-19. Method: immunoSEQ multiplex PCR; TCRdb's copy keeps in-frame clones and lacks some. The sample contains about 170,000 clones, about 80% of which appear only once. Sequencing used PBMCs or T cells enriched from blood (not recorded which). The origin of the receptors is a woman aged 70-85 years in a cohort exposed to, infected with or recovered from COVID-19 (not recorded which).

This clone turned up a few times. V and J are TRBV7-2 and TRBJ2-1; D remains unclear. The CDR3 has 13 amino acids. The germline V gene encodes CDR1 SGHTA and CDR2 FQGNSA. The V gene lost 2 bases and the J gene lost 4 bases, with 6 bases spanning the gap. CDR3 nucleotide sequence: TGTGCCAGCAGCTTAAACATTTACAATGAGCAGTTCTTC. The encoded protein is CASSLNIYNEQFF.

The chain carries TRBV10-3 and TRBJ2-7; TRBD1 matches at 8 bases. Germline V gives CDR1 ENHRY, CDR2 SYGVKD. V trimming: 0 bases; J trimming: 2 bases; junction bases outside the gene matches: 15. The CDR3 length is 19 residues. CDR3 sequence reads: CAISESTPGQGRVTYEQYF. CDR3 sequence (DNA): TGTGCCATCAGTGAGTCGACTCCAGGACAGGGTCGTGTAACCTACGAGCAGTACTTC.

This chain connects TRBV20-1 to TRBJ1-2, with 7 bases lining up with TRBD1. The CDR3 is 13 residues long. The V and J ends lost 3 bases and 5 bases, in that order; junction bases with no gene match: 6. CDR1 is DFQATT and CDR2 is SNEGSKA in the germline V gene (reference sequence). CDR3 sequence (DNA): TGCAGTGCTAGTCGGGACAGCGTTTATGGCTACACCTTC. Amino acid sequence: CSASRDSVYGYTF.

This chain uses TRBV5-1 with TRBJ2-2; 9 bases are shared with TRBD2. This CDR3 has 16 residues. Germline values: CDR1 SGHRS, CDR2 YFSETQ. V shed 4 bases, J shed 4 bases, and the junction held 8 bases outside the gene matches. The CDR3 spells CASSPGTSYFTGELFF. The CDR3 DNA reads as TGCGCCAGCAGCCCCGGGACTAGCTATTTCACCGGGGAGCTGTTTTTT.

This chain connects TRBV7-2 to TRBJ1-2, with D possibly matching TRBD1 (5 bases). V was shortened by 3 bases and J by 3 bases, with 11 bases between the two germline ends. Germline V gene data show CDR1 as SGHTA and CDR2 as FQGNSA. The CDR3 length is 14 residues. The CDR3 sequence is CASSLGGRDYGYTF. The CDR3 DNA reads as TGTGCCAGCAGCTTGGGGGGACGAGACTATGGCTACACCTTC.

The chain is built from TRBV14 and TRBJ2-1; 12 bases map to TRBD2. After removal of 0 bases from V and 15 bases from J, the junction contained 6 bases not matched to a gene. This CDR3 has 14 residues. Germline V gene data show CDR1 as SGHDN and CDR2 as FVKESK. Here the CDR3 reads CASSQDQTSGSAFF. CDR3 nucleotide sequence: TGTGCCAGCAGCCAAGATCAGACTAGCGGGAGCGCGTTCTTC.

The rearrangement uses TRBV3-1 (or the pseudogene TRBV3-2) and TRBJ1-6, with D possibly matching TRBD1 (5 bases). Trimming shortened V by 2 bases and J by 9 bases, and 11 bases separated the two germline ends. The CDR3 is 14 residues long. The germline gives CDR1 LGHDT, CDR2 YNNKEL (reference sequence). CDR3 nucleotide sequence: TGTGCCAGCAGCCAATCTCAGGGTTTTTCACCCCTCCACTTT. Its translation: CASSQSQGFSPLHF.

The rearrangement joins TRBV7-8 to TRBJ2-2; maybe TRBD2 (5 bases). The CDR3 is made up of 15 amino acids. The ends were cut back, 5 bases at V and 4 bases at J, with 14 bases in the middle. CDR1 and CDR2 from the germline V gene are SGHVS and FQNEAQ. The CDR3 reads CASSPRQAGTGELFF. CDR3 in DNA: TGTGCCAGCAGCCCGCGGCAGGCGGGCACCGGGGAGCTGTTTTTT.

This clone has just a few counts. This chain connects TRBV27 to TRBJ2-1, with TRBD1 identical over 10 bases. CDR1 is MNHEY and CDR2 is SMNVEV in the germline V gene (reference sequence). The CDR3 has 17 amino acids. The ends lost 0 bases at V and 6 bases at J; junction bases unmatched: 8. Here the CDR3 reads CASSLSAGQGFSNEQFF. In DNA form, the CDR3 reads TGTGCCAGCAGTTTATCGGCGGGACAGGGGTTCTCCAATGAGCAGTTCTTC.

V usage is TRBV28 and J usage is TRBJ2-7; D uncertain. Germline V gene sequence: CDR1 MDHEN, CDR2 SYDVKM. Trimming cost V 5 bases and J 3 bases, with 11 bases left between them. This CDR3 is built from 13 residues. The chain's CDR3 is CASSPGPLYEQYF. The CDR3 bases are TGTGCCAGCAGTCCTGGCCCTCTCTACGAGCAGTACTTC.

The V and J genes are TRBV10-3 and TRBJ1-1; possible D gene TRBD1, 6 bases. Germline V CDR1 and CDR2: ENHRY, SYGVKD. The length of the CDR3 is 12 residues. Trimming shortened V by 11 bases and J by 0 bases, and 10 bases separated the two germline ends. The CDR3 spells CAARTVNTEAFF. The DNA for the CDR3 is TGTGCCGCCAGGACAGTGAACACTGAAGCTTTCTTT.

This clone was recorded only once. This chain links TRBV7-9 with TRBJ2-3; TRBD2 matches 7 bases. The junction had 11 bases not matched to a gene; V was cut back by 3 bases and J by 5 bases. This CDR3 is 16 amino acids long. Germline CDR1 reads SEHNR; CDR2 reads FQNEAQ (reference sequence). In DNA form, the CDR3 reads TGTGCCAGCAGCTTCCTAGAGGGAGGGCCTCAAGATACGCAGTATTTT. It is translated as CASSFLEGGPQDTQYF.

The rearrangement joins TRBV5-5 to TRBJ1-2; 10 positions agree with TRBD1. This CDR3 spans 15 amino acids. The junction had 7 bases not matched to a gene; V was cut back by 3 bases and J by 5 bases. The V gene's germline CDR1 is SGHKS and CDR2 YYEKEE (reference sequence). CDR3 region: CASSSSTGGAYGYTF. Written as DNA, the CDR3 is TGTGCCAGCAGCTCCTCGACAGGGGGCGCTTATGGCTACACCTTC.

This rearrangement joins TRBV19 to TRBJ1-3; TRBD1 agrees at 7 bases. The CDR3 runs 14 residues. Looked up from germline, CDR1 is LNHDA and CDR2 is SQIVND (reference sequence). V gave up 8 bases and J gave up 0 bases; unmatched junction bases: 4. The CDR3 nucleotides read TGTGCCAGTGGGACAGCACCCTCTGGAAACACCATATATTTT. Translation: CASGTAPSGNTIYF.

The gene calls are TRBV28 and TRBJ1-1, with a weak D call TRBD1 (5 bases). V lost 8 bases to trimming and J lost 1 base, with 17 bases between them. The CDR3 has 15 amino acids. Germline-derived CDR1 and CDR2 are MDHEN and SYDVKM. The DNA of the CDR3 is TGTGCCAGCGGTAAAGGAGGGGCTGGGAACACTGAAGCTTTCTTT. Translation: CASGKGGAGNTEAFF.

V and J are TRBV18 and TRBJ2-5, with D perhaps TRBD1 (5 bases). Trimming removed 0 bases from V and 1 base from J, with 12 bases in between. Germline values: CDR1 KGHSH, CDR2 LQKENI. The CDR3 spans 16 residues. The CDR3 region has the DNA TGTGCCAGCTCACCACCGAGCCAGGGTTCCCAAGAGACCCAGTACTTC. Translation gives CASSPPSQGSQETQYF. The full variable domain, its missing parts supplied by reference TRBV18 and TRBJ2-5, is NAGVMQNPRHLVRRRGQEARLRCSPMKGHSHVYWYRQLPEEGLKFMVYLQKENIIDESGMPKERFSAEFPKEGPSILRIQQVVRGDSAAYFCASSPPSQGSQETQYFGPGTRLLVL.

In DNA, the CDR3 is TGTGCCAGCAGCTTAACTACTAGCTCGGATACGCAGTATTTT. Residues: CASSLTTSSDTQYF. J is TRBJ2-3 and V is TRBV11-2; D is perhaps TRBD2 (6 bases). This CDR3 is built from 14 residues. Trimming pared 2 bases from V and 6 bases from J, leaving 12 bases between. Looked up from germline, CDR1 is SGHAT and CDR2 is FQNNGV.

This chain joins TRBV5-1 and TRBJ2-1, with TRBD1 matching over 9 bases. After removal of 1 base from V and 6 bases from J, the junction contained 5 bases not matched to a gene. Per the germline V gene, CDR1 is SGHRS and CDR2 is YFSETQ. The CDR3 loop spans 15 amino acids. The CDR3 protein is CASSLPQGAGNEQFF. DNA for the CDR3: TGCGCCAGCAGCTTGCCACAGGGGGCAGGCAATGAGCAGTTCTTC.